This TCR beta chain was retrieved from a study of T cell repertoires in cytomegalovirus infection. Study-wide background: Indications of both CMV infection and matching HLA type were provided by public TCR beta signatures.

As for this clonotype: The antigen is unknown.

Overall study results and limits: HLA-C-restricted CMV-specific TCR beta clonotypes prevailed in the ex vivo response.

With 4 bases clipped from V and 2 bases from J, the junction kept 11 bases outside the gene matches. This CDR3 contains 16 residues. Each CDR3 protein is one row after TCRdb ran MiXCR on the reads. The repertoire includes roughly 630,000 distinct CDR3 sequences, approximately 25% of them detected once, and less than 10% sits in the top ten. V gene TRBV23-1 combines with J gene TRBJ2-7; TRBD1 matches 7 bases. TRBV23-1 is filed as an ORF, its function uncertain. The specimen sequenced was CD8+ T cells from PBMCs. This receptor was obtained from a human donor in good health (CMV status not recorded). Some clones in this sample may be carry-over from other donors' samples. The CDR3 is CASSLLTRDRTYEQYV. The CDR3 bases are TGCGCCAGCAGTCTACTAACCCGGGACAGAACCTACGAGCAGTACGTC.